This T cell receptor beta chain emerged from a study of blood T cell repertoires in COVID-19. Study overall: PBMCs, B-cell-depleted T cells, or T cells provided the cDNA or gDNA that made up the material.

This clone was picked up one time. Sequenced by immunoSEQ multiplex PCR; TCRdb stores in-frame clones only, minus some. Found here are roughly 40,000 clones, 80% to 90% of them singletons; the top ten hold approximately 10%. The TCR was taken from a young man with active or convalescent COVID-19. Sequencing was carried out using peripheral blood.

The CDR3 sequence: CASFAGLAVDEQYF. CDR3 nucleotide sequence: TGTGCCAGTTTCGCGGGACTAGCGGTGGACGAGCAGTACTTC. The chain has TRBV2 and TRBJ2-7; 11 bases align to TRBD2. The V and J ends lost 9 bases and 5 bases, in that order; junction bases with no gene match: 9. Germline V gene data show CDR1 as SNHLY and CDR2 as FYNNEI. CDR3 length: 14 amino acids. The full variable domain, rest sourced from reference TRBV2 and TRBJ2-7, is EPEVTQTPSHQVTQMGQEVILRCVPISNHLYFYWYRQILGQKVEFLVSFYNNEISEKSEIFDDQFSVERPDGSNFTLKIRSTKLEDSAMYFCASFAGLAVDEQYFGPGTRLTVT.